Sequencing of this TCR beta chain was carried out in a study of T cell responses to AZD1222 COVID-19 vaccine. Study results and limitations: It was only after the peak T cell response that any repertoires were sampled. Dominant CD4 TCR responses targeted spike regions 160-218 and 743-854.

Details on this clone: As yet, its antigen is unknown.

This CDR3 has 14 residues. V gave up 5 bases and J gave up 4 bases; unmatched junction bases: 6. CDR1 is SGHNT, CDR2 YYREEE, per germline (reference sequence). Clones were sequenced by immunoSEQ multiplex PCR, and TCRdb holds only the in-frame ones, with some missing. Of about 83,000 clones in the sample, roughly 88% were seen once. The specimen comprised peripheral blood, sampled on day 0 of MenACWY control vaccination. The V call is TRBV5-4, the J call TRBJ1-2; 9 bases are a match to TRBD1. This TCR derives from an adult in good health. DNA of the CDR3: TGTGCCAGCAGACCTACAGGGGGCAGCTATGGCTACACCTTC. This sequence encodes CASRPTGGSYGYTF.